The rows below give T cell receptor beta chains drawn from one sample of a study of blood T cell repertoires in COVID-19. The assay was immunoSEQ multiplex PCR, and TCRdb's table has in-frame clones only and misses some. The data hold 450,000 or so clones, with roughly nine tenths observed a single time. What was sequenced was peripheral blood. The receptors were gathered from a young man with COVID-19, enrolled during active disease. Each CDR3 is given with its conserved first and last residue. D genes are given only for firm matches. Clone sizes are given selectively: once, few, many, or a class where the clone is expanded.

v_gene	d_gene	j_gene	abundance	len	CDR3aa	CDR3nt
TRBV5-1	NA	TRBJ2-2	NA	15	CASSLVVGNTGELFF	TGCGCCAGCAGCTTGGTCGTCGGGAACACCGGGGAGCTGTTTTTT
TRBV19	TRBD1	TRBJ1-2	NA	13	CASSIDRAGGYTF	TGTGCCAGTAGTATCGACAGGGCGGGTGGCTACACCTTC
TRBV2	NA	TRBJ1-5	NA	15	CASSVGQGGNQPQHF	TGTGCCAGCAGTGTGGGCCAGGGAGGGAATCAGCCCCAGCATTTT
TRBV4-1	NA	TRBJ1-1	NA	15	CASSQDPEVNTEAFF	TGCGCCAGCAGCCAAGACCCAGAGGTGAACACTGAAGCTTTCTTT
TRBV28	NA	TRBJ2-3	NA	14	CASSLIPRTDTQYF	TGTGCCAGCAGTTTAATCCCTCGCACAGATACGCAGTATTTT
TRBV24-1	NA	TRBJ2-5	NA	12	CATSPGAGTQYF	TGTGCCACCAGTCCAGGGGCGGGGACCCAGTACTTC
TRBV5-1	TRBD2	TRBJ2-3	NA	15	CASVASGGVTDTQYF	TGCGCCTCCGTGGCTAGCGGGGGGGTCACAGATACGCAGTATTTT
TRBV11-3	NA	TRBJ2-5	NA	14	CASSLVRSQETQYF	TGTGCCAGCAGCTTAGTGCGATCGCAAGAGACCCAGTACTTC
TRBV4-1	NA	TRBJ2-1	NA	15	CASGRRALSYNEQFF	TGCGCCAGCGGACGCAGGGCACTTTCCTACAATGAGCAGTTCTTC
TRBV15	NA	TRBJ2-7	NA	13	CATSRPRSTEQYF	TGTGCCACCAGCAGACCACGCTCTACCGAGCAGTACTTC
TRBV30	NA	TRBJ1-5	NA	13	CAWSPGPQSAQHF	TGTGCCTGGAGCCCAGGGCCCCAATCAGCCCAGCATTTT
TRBV28	NA	TRBJ2-1	NA	13	CASGVWGDNEQFF	TGTGCCAGCGGTGTTTGGGGCGACAATGAGCAGTTCTTC
TRBV18	TRBD1	TRBJ1-4	NA	15	CASSRGQGINEKLFF	TGTGCCAGCTCACGGGGACAGGGAATTAATGAAAAACTGTTTTTT
TRBV6-5	NA	TRBJ1-1	NA	14	CAAGGGLKNTEAFF	TGTGCCGCTGGGGGAGGGTTAAAAAACACTGAAGCTTTCTTT
TRBV3-1/TRBV3-2	NA	TRBJ2-6	NA	18	CASSPSFGRVAGANVLTF	TGTGCCAGCAGCCCGTCCTTCGGCAGGGTGGCCGGGGCCAACGTCCTGACTTTC
TRBV20-1	NA	TRBJ2-7	NA	12	CSASSAGYEQYF	TGCAGTGCTAGTTCCGCGGGTTACGAGCAGTACTTC
TRBV7-8	TRBD1	TRBJ2-7	NA	14	CASSTGQGLYEQYF	TGTGCCAGCAGCACGGGACAGGGGCTCTACGAGCAGTACTTC
TRBV3-1/TRBV3-2	TRBD1	TRBJ1-3	few	15	CASRRTGKDENTIYF	TGTGCCAGCAGGAGGACAGGGAAGGACGAAAACACCATATATTTT
TRBV7-6	NA	TRBJ2-2	NA	16	CASSPEMATNTGELFF	TGTGCCAGCAGCCCGGAAATGGCGACAAACACCGGGGAGCTGTTTTTT
TRBV7-3	NA	TRBJ2-1	once	11	CASSSKSEQFF	TGTGCCAGCAGCTCTAAGAGTGAGCAGTTCTTC
TRBV3-1/TRBV3-2	TRBD1	TRBJ2-2	NA	15	CASSLAGGYPGELFF	TGTGCCAGCAGCCTCGCAGGGGGCTATCCCGGGGAGCTGTTTTTT
TRBV30	NA	TRBJ2-6	NA	17	CAGSAGPEVAGANVLTF	TGTGCTGGATCGGCGGGGCCCGAGGTTGCTGGGGCCAACGTCCTGACTTTC
TRBV7-6	TRBD2	TRBJ2-1	once	17	CASSLALYRGGYNEQFF	TGTGCCAGCAGCTTAGCGCTTTATCGGGGAGGGTACAATGAGCAGTTCTTC
TRBV4-1	TRBD2	TRBJ2-7	NA	16	CASSQDAASGTKEQYF	TGCGCCAGCAGCCAAGATGCGGCTAGCGGGACAAAGGAGCAGTACTTC
TRBV18	NA	TRBJ2-1	NA	14	CASSPAVSYNEQFF	TGTGCCAGCTCACCGGCAGTTTCCTACAATGAGCAGTTCTTC
TRBV5-1	TRBD1	TRBJ1-4	NA	15	CASSLGRTGPEKLFF	TGCGCCAGCAGCTTGGGTCGGACAGGGCCGGAAAAACTGTTTTTT
TRBV5-1	NA	TRBJ2-7	NA	12	CASSLAGGQQYF	TGCGCCAGCAGCTTGGCAGGGGGGCAGCAGTACTTC
TRBV19	NA	TRBJ2-1	NA	13	CASSIGQVGQQFF	TGTGCCAGTAGTATAGGACAGGTCGGGCAGCAGTTCTTC
TRBV10-3	TRBD1	TRBJ1-2	NA	17	CAISREQGLGTDYGYTF	TGTGCCATCAGTCGGGAACAGGGGTTAGGTACGGACTATGGCTACACCTTC
TRBV7-9	TRBD2	TRBJ2-7	NA	18	CASSIRSGGSEQAYEQYF	TGTGCCAGCAGCATTAGGAGTGGCGGGAGCGAACAGGCCTACGAGCAGTACTTC
TRBV3-1/TRBV3-2	TRBD1	TRBJ1-3	NA	18	CASSPRDRAGASGNTIYF	TGTGCCAGCAGCCCCCGGGACAGGGCTGGGGCCTCTGGAAACACCATATATTTT
TRBV9	NA	TRBJ1-5	NA	16	CASSVGIGRYDQPQHF	TGTGCCAGCAGCGTAGGAATAGGGAGGTACGATCAGCCCCAGCATTTT
TRBV12-5	TRBD2	TRBJ2-5	NA	15	CASGLLIAGKETQYF	TGTGCTAGTGGTTTGTTAATAGCGGGAAAAGAGACCCAGTACTTC
TRBV3-1/TRBV3-2	NA	TRBJ2-5	NA	13	CASSPTNQETQYF	TGTGCCAGCAGCCCGACTAATCAAGAGACCCAGTACTTC